These T cell receptor beta chains were read from a single sample in a study of shared clonotypes between healthy human individuals. Clones were read by immunoSEQ multiplex PCR, and TCRdb kept only the in-frame ones, dropping some. The table includes millions of clones, roughly 94% detected once. What was sequenced was naive CD4+ T cells sorted from blood. Receptor source: a man younger than 30 in good health. CDR3s include the opening cysteine and the closing phenylalanine or tryptophan.

CDR3aa: CSVEVSGQGNGYTF
v_gene: TRBV29-1

CDR3aa: CSVEDRRGYTEAFF
v_gene: TRBV29-1

CDR3aa: CASSLDHRGGWNTIYF
v_gene: TRBV5-1

CDR3aa: CASSDRRGVGYGYTF
v_gene: TRBV6-1

CDR3aa: CASWRQGDLYEQYF
v_gene: TRBV2

CDR3aa: CASSLDGATDTQYF
v_gene: TRBV7-2

CDR3aa: CASSQERGFNYGYTF
v_gene: TRBV4-3

CDR3aa: CASSGGRNPEQYF
v_gene: TRBV5-1

CDR3aa: CASSLGQNYGYTF
v_gene: TRBV5-4

CDR3aa: CASSLDRDLMTGRYEQYF
v_gene: TRBV11-2

CDR3aa: CAWSVWGSSGYTF
v_gene: TRBV30

CDR3aa: CASSQNQGSSGNTIYF
v_gene: TRBV18

CDR3aa: CAISEGRVPTDTQYF
v_gene: TRBV10-3

CDR3aa: CASSPGGPQPGELFF
v_gene: TRBV18

CDR3aa: CASTQEAGSYNSPLHF
v_gene: TRBV2

CDR3aa: CASSESGQGRRSQHF
v_gene: TRBV6-1

CDR3aa: CASSSRDLNTGELFF
v_gene: TRBV7-8

CDR3aa: CASSLPGWGVEKLFF
v_gene: TRBV7-9

CDR3aa: CASSDVAYEQYF
v_gene: TRBV7-2